Shown below are 17 T cell receptor beta chains from a single sample sequenced in a study of cytomegalovirus exposure and HLA in healthy donors. The study ran its PCR with 60 Vbeta and 13 Jbeta primers. Sequencing used immunoSEQ multiplex PCR; TCRdb keeps in-frame clones, though not all of them. The data show around 150,000 clones, around 80% seen once. Sequences were obtained from PBMCs. The receptors here all came from a man aged 25-45 years in good health.

The rearrangement joins TRBV10-3 to TRBJ2-1; 7 bases are a match to TRBD2. The CDR3 is 13 amino acids. CDR1 and CDR2 (germline): ENHRY, SYGVKD. Trimming cost V 6 bases and J 6 bases; bases outside gene matches: 5. CDR3 sequence (DNA): TGTGCCATCAGGGCGGGAGTGGTCAATGAGCAGTTCTTC. It codes for CAIRAGVVNEQFF.

The rearrangement uses TRBV2 and TRBJ2-1; TRBD2 agrees at 9 bases. V was pared by 3 bases and J by 8 bases, with 5 bases of the junction left unmatched. In germline, CDR1 is SNHLY, CDR2 FYNNEI. CDR3 length: 14 amino acids. DNA for the CDR3: TGTGCCAGCAGTGATATGCGGGGGGGGGATGAGCAGTTCTTC. The encoded protein is CASSDMRGGDEQFF.

CDR3 sequence: CASSNQGSSYEQYF. The CDR3 DNA follows: TGTGCCAGCAGCAATCAGGGTAGCAGCTACGAGCAGTACTTC. This rearrangement joins TRBV5-4 to TRBJ2-7; tentative D call: TRBD1 (5 bases). The CDR3 totals 14 residues. Trimming took off 4 bases at V and 3 bases at J, with 14 bases between the two ends. In germline, CDR1 is SGHNT, CDR2 YYREEE (reference sequence).

This chain links TRBV5-6 with TRBJ2-1; 14 bases are a match to TRBD2. CDR1 SGHDT and CDR2 YYEEEE come from the germline V gene. The V gene end was trimmed by 4 bases and the J gene end by 6 bases; junction bases not matched to a gene: 3. This CDR3 has 15 amino acids. The CDR3 is CASSPGTSGSNEQFF. CDR3 DNA: TGTGCCAGCAGCCCCGGGACTAGCGGGAGCAATGAGCAGTTCTTC.

The chain joins TRBV5-1 to TRBJ1-1; 9 bases are a match to TRBD1. The germline CDR1 and CDR2 sequences are SGHRS and YFSETQ. The CDR3 extends over 14 amino acids. Losses at the gene ends were 2 bases for V and 5 bases for J; bases not matched to a gene: 4. In nucleotides, the CDR3 is TGCGCCAGCAGCTTCGTGACAGGGGGGACTGAAGCTTTCTTT. Translating gives CASSFVTGGTEAFF.

CDR3 amino acids: CASSPDRGRGGYTF. Written as DNA, the CDR3 is TGTGCCAGCAGCCCAGACAGGGGGCGGGGTGGCTACACCTTC. The rearrangement joins TRBV6-5 to TRBJ1-2, with TRBD1 identical over 10 bases. Germline CDR1 reads MNHEY; CDR2 reads SVGAGI. This CDR3 has 14 residues. V lost 6 bases to trimming and J lost 7 bases; unmatched junction nucleotides: 8.

This clone was recorded only once. The chain carries TRBV7-3 and TRBJ2-2; 13 bases match TRBD2. J gave up 4 bases and V 2 bases, and 4 bases lay outside the gene matches. The germline gives CDR1 SGHTA, CDR2 FQGTGA. The CDR3 consists of 17 residues. In DNA, the CDR3 is TGTGCCAGCAGCTTAGGACTAGCGGGAGCGAGCACCGGGGAGCTGTTTTTT. It translates to CASSLGLAGASTGELFF.

V usage is TRBV5-6 and J usage is TRBJ2-1; 9 bases map to TRBD2. The V gene end was trimmed by 1 base and the J gene end by 6 bases; junction bases not matched to a gene: 8. Germline CDR1 is SGHDT and CDR2 is YYEEEE. The CDR3 has 16 residues. The CDR3 protein is CASSLRPTSGPNEQFF. In DNA, the CDR3 is TGTGCCAGCAGCTTGCGGCCGACTAGCGGACCCAATGAGCAGTTCTTC.

This clone was observed once. The rearrangement links TRBV6-5 to TRBJ2-7; a possible D gene is TRBD1 (6 bases). Deletions cut 6 bases from V and 7 bases from J, with 16 bases between. CDR1 and CDR2 (germline): MNHEY, SVGAGI. The CDR3 sequence is 13 residues long. The CDR3: CASRWGQEWEQYF. The CDR3 region has the DNA TGTGCCAGCAGATGGGGGCAGGAGTGGGAGCAGTACTTC.

The chain combines TRBV30 with TRBJ1-5; tentatively, D is TRBD1 (5 bases). This CDR3 is built from 14 residues. V lost 1 base and J 0 bases, leaving 7 bases between the germline ends. Per the germline V gene, CDR1 is GTSNPN and CDR2 is SVGIG (reference sequence). CDR3 DNA sequence: TGTGCCTGGAGTGGGACAATTAGCAATCAGCCCCAGCATTTT. Translation gives CAWSGTISNQPQHF. Complete variable domain (other parts from reference TRBV30 and TRBJ1-5): SQTIHQWPATLVQPVGSPLSLECTVEGTSNPNLYWYRQAAGRGLQLLFYSVGIGQISSEVPQNLSASRPQDRQFILSSKKLLLSDSGFYLCAWSGTISNQPQHFGDGTRLSIL.

J is TRBJ1-1 and V is TRBV9; 7 bases map to TRBD1. V dropped 4 bases and J dropped 4; count of bases not matched to a gene: 13. The CDR3 length is 16 residues. Looked up from germline, CDR1 is SGDLS and CDR2 is YYNGEE. The CDR3 DNA reads TGTGCCAGCAGCCTCCTCGGGACAGCCCAAGGCACTGAAGCTTTCTTT. This sequence encodes CASSLLGTAQGTEAFF.

V gene TRBV27 combines with J gene TRBJ2-1; D possibly corresponds to TRBD1 (6 bases). Per germline, CDR1 MNHEY and CDR2 SMNVEV (reference sequence). The CDR3 contains 13 residues. Between the trimmed V and J ends, which lost 9 bases and 8 bases, there was a span of 17 bases. The chain's CDR3 is CASMHRVRDEQFF. DNA of the CDR3: TGTGCCAGTATGCACAGGGTTAGGGATGAGCAGTTCTTC.

The chain couples TRBV4-2 to TRBJ2-7, with 8 bases that match TRBD1. V lost 0 bases and J lost 6; bases outside the gene matches: 1. The CDR3 has 13 residues. Germline V CDR1 and CDR2: LGHNA, YNFKEQ. Written as DNA, the CDR3 is TGTGCCAGCAGCCAAGATGACAGGGGCGAGCAGTACTTC. Translated: CASSQDDRGEQYF.

This clone was recorded once. The genes are TRBV7-2 and TRBJ2-3; 12 positions match TRBD2. The germline V gene has CDR1 SGHTA and CDR2 FQGNSA. The ends lost 7 bases at V and 5 bases at J; junction bases unmatched: 13. The length of the CDR3 is 17 residues. The CDR3 spells CASTNPGLAGRKDTQYF. The CDR3 DNA reads as TGTGCCAGCACCAACCCTGGACTAGCGGGAAGGAAAGATACGCAGTATTTT.

The chain has TRBV5-4 and TRBJ2-1; 7 bases line up with TRBD2. The CDR3 has 16 amino acids. The ends lost 0 bases at V and 4 bases at J; junction bases unmatched: 7. Looked up from germline, CDR1 is SGHNT and CDR2 is YYREEE (reference sequence). CDR3 in DNA: TGTGCCAGCAGCTTGGCGGTTAGCGGGTATTACAATGAGCAGTTCTTC. Translated, it gives CASSLAVSGYYNEQFF.

J is TRBJ1-2 and V is TRBV6-5; 7 bases line up with TRBD1. Germline lookup yields CDR1 MNHEY and CDR2 SVGAGI. The V gene end was trimmed by 4 bases and the J gene end by 8 bases; junction bases not matched to a gene: 4. The CDR3 totals 12 residues. The CDR3 bases are TGTGCCAGCAGTTTTCCGGGACAGGGCTACACCTTC. Amino acid sequence: CASSFPGQGYTF.

V and J are TRBV6-5 and TRBJ1-2; TRBD1 might be the D (6 bases). Germline V CDR1 and CDR2: MNHEY, SVGAGI. V was trimmed by 10 bases and J by 3 bases, leaving 18 bases between them. The CDR3 loop spans 14 amino acids. The CDR3 region has the DNA TGTGCCACCCGACGGGGGGGGGCTGACTATGGCTACACCTTC. Its protein is CATRRGGADYGYTF.